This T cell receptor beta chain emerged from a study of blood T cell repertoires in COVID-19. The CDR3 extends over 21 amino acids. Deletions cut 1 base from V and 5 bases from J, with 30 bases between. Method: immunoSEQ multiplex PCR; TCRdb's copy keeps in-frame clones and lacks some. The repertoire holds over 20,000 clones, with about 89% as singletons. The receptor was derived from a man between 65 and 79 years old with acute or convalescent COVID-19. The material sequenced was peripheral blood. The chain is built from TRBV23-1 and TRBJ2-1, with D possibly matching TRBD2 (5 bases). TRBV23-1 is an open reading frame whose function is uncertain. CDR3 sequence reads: CASSQCFGKRKRSSPHNEQFF. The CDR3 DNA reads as TGCGCCAGCAGTCAATGTTTCGGGAAAAGGAAGCGGTCGAGCCCCCACAATGAGCAGTTCTTC.